This T cell receptor beta chain came from a study of human T cells and chemical hapten exposure. Germline CDR1 reads SNHLY; CDR2 reads FYNNEI. V lost 6 bases and J lost 3; bases outside the gene matches: 5. This CDR3 comprises 14 residues. This clonotype was counted only a few times. Separate cDNA molecules received unique molecular identifiers, which the library attached to them. TCRdb recomputed calls from the RACE reads with MiXCR, one row per CDR3 protein. The sample lists some 87,000 distinct CDR3 sequences; around a tenth were seen once. Specified time point: patch test 1, 2 weeks after DPC sensitization. Sample treatment: therapeutic diphenylcyclopropenone sensitization with weekly scalp DPC.

The TCR was taken from a woman aged 50 to 60 with alopecia areata. Some clones in this sample may be carry-over from other donors' samples. V and J are TRBV2 and TRBJ1-2, with 9 positions matching TRBD1. Specimen: whole blood, collected in connection with sensitization to the hapten diphenylcyclopropenone (DPC). The CDR3, as DNA: TGTGCCAGCAGCCAGGACAGGGGTGACTATGGCTACACCTTC. Protein product: CASSQDRGDYGYTF.